The next 20 T cell receptor beta chains were all read from a single sample in a study of blood T cell repertoires in COVID-19 (dated by TCRdb to about 2020). The library was built by means of the immunoSEQ multiplex PCR assay. As stored in TCRdb, this immuneACCESS dataset retains in-frame rearrangements with V and J assigned. A fraction of the clones does not appear; measured against another copy, unresolved V genes explain less than half of the discrepancy, and the remainder lacks a known reason. This sample has approximately 260,000 clones in its table, and 80% to 90% of those were observed once. Together, the top ten hold around 4.1% of the sample. The sample was PBMCs or T cells enriched from blood (not recorded which). These receptors came from a man aged 30 to 45 with acute COVID-19.

The CDR3 sequence: CASSFSGKEGETQYF. The CDR3 nucleotides are TGTGCCAGCAGCTTTTCCGGGAAGGAGGGAGAGACCCAGTACTTC. The chain joins TRBV7-2 to TRBJ2-5; possible D gene TRBD2, 6 bases. This CDR3 region has 15 residues. With 3 bases removed from V and 4 bases from J, the gap between germline ends came to 15 bases. Germline CDR1 SGHTA, CDR2 FQGNSA.

The V gene is TRBV7-9, the J gene TRBJ2-3; D gene unclear. This CDR3 is built from 15 residues. Germline CDR1 reads SEHNR; CDR2 reads FQNEAQ (reference sequence). Trimming shortened V by 6 bases and J by 0 bases, and 13 bases separated the two germline ends. The CDR3 DNA is TGTGCCAGCAGTTCATTTACCCTAAGCACAGATACGCAGTATTTT. As protein: CASSSFTLSTDTQYF.

The chain uses TRBV2 and TRBJ2-2, with TRBD1 identical over 9 bases. The CDR3 contains 14 residues. The germline gives CDR1 SNHLY, CDR2 FYNNEI. V dropped 4 bases and J dropped 10; count of bases not matched to a gene: 7. CDR3 in DNA: TGTGCCAGCAGTGTGTACAGGGGGCTTGAGGAGCTGTTTTTT. Translating it yields CASSVYRGLEELFF.

The chain combines TRBV6-5 with TRBJ2-1; 10 bases match TRBD1. Germline CDR1 reads MNHEY; CDR2 reads SVGAGI. V shed 7 bases, J shed 14 bases, and the junction held 14 bases outside the gene matches. This CDR3 is 14 amino acids long. DNA of the CDR3: TGTGCCAGCACCATCGATTTATCGGGGACAGGGGAGTTCTTC. This gives the protein CASTIDLSGTGEFF.

This clone was counted a few times. This chain joins TRBV6-5 and TRBJ1-4; D possibly corresponds to TRBD1 (5 bases). This CDR3 has 15 residues. Trimming stripped 1 base from V and 3 bases from J, with 9 bases between. Germline V gene lookup returns CDR1 MNHEY and CDR2 SVGAGI. The CDR3, as DNA: TGTGCCAGCAGTTACTTTACAGGCCCTAATGAAAAACTGTTTTTT. This codes for CASSYFTGPNEKLFF.

J is TRBJ1-6 and V is TRBV28, with 7 bases lining up with TRBD1. The CDR3 contains 15 residues. Trimming removed 7 bases from V and 7 bases from J; junction bases left unmatched: 10. Germline V lookup: CDR1 MDHEN, CDR2 SYDVKM. The CDR3 is CASNTGVNPNSPLHF. The CDR3 DNA reads as TGTGCCAGCAACACAGGGGTCAATCCAAATTCACCCCTCCACTTT.

The chain links TRBV6-1 to TRBJ1-2; D perhaps matches TRBD1 (5 bases). From germline, CDR1 is MNHNS and CDR2 SASEGT. The CDR3 is 14 residues long. The V end was cut by 2 bases, the J end by 3 bases, with 10 bases between. The CDR3 DNA sequence: TGTGCCAGCAGTGAACAGGGTTGGGACTATGGCTACACCTTC. Amino acid sequence: CASSEQGWDYGYTF.

The chain joins TRBV6-1 to TRBJ2-7; weak D call: TRBD2 (5 bases). This CDR3 is 14 amino acids long. Germline assignment: CDR1 MNHNS and CDR2 SASEGT. With 3 bases removed from V and 3 bases from J, the gap between germline ends came to 12 bases. CDR3 nucleotide sequence: TGTGCCAGCAGTGAGGAGGACGGGTACTACGAGCAGTACGTC. Translating it yields CASSEEDGYYEQYV.

The CDR3 DNA reads as TGTGCCAGCAGCTTGGTAGGGATGGGGCCCCATGGCTACACCTTC. It codes for CASSLVGMGPHGYTF. V usage is TRBV5-5 and J usage is TRBJ1-2; TRBD1 might be the D (5 bases). V lost 0 bases and J lost 6, with 15 bases in between. The CDR3 has 15 residues. CDR1 and CDR2 from the germline V gene are SGHKS and YYEKEE (reference sequence).

The V call is TRBV7-8, the J call TRBJ1-2; D is unresolved. Germline CDR1 SGHVS, CDR2 FQNEAQ. The ends were cut back, 1 base at V and 2 bases at J, with 14 bases in the middle. The CDR3 covers 16 residues. This CDR3 is CASSLDLATANYGYTF. The CDR3 bases are TGTGCCAGCAGCTTAGATTTAGCGACGGCCAACTATGGCTACACCTTC. Drawing the rest from reference TRBV7-8 and TRBJ1-2, the complete variable domain is GAGVSQSPRYKVAKRGQDVALRCDPISGHVSLFWYQQALGQGPEFLTYFQNEAQLDKSGLPSDRFFAERPEGSVSTLKIQRTQQEDSAVYLCASSLDLATANYGYTFGSGTRLTVV.

The gene calls are TRBV7-2 and TRBJ1-2, with D possibly being TRBD1 (6 bases). The CDR3 has 15 amino acids. Trimming stripped 6 bases from V and 2 bases from J, with 16 bases between. The germline V gene has CDR1 SGHTA and CDR2 FQGNSA. CDR3 bases: TGTGCCAGCAGGGACAGTCCCCCCGGAAACTATGGCTACACCTTC. As protein: CASRDSPPGNYGYTF.

This clone was recorded only once. This sequence joins TRBV28 and TRBJ2-1; unclear D gene. V dropped 2 bases and J dropped 6 bases, with 11 bases sitting between them. Germline CDR1 reads MDHEN; CDR2 reads SYDVKM. This CDR3 spans 14 amino acids. This CDR3 reads CASSLHEQTNEQFF. In nucleotides, the CDR3 is TGTGCCAGCAGTTTACATGAACAGACCAATGAGCAGTTCTTC.

This chain links TRBV7-9 with TRBJ1-5; 10 bases align to TRBD1. J lost 3 bases, V lost 1 base, and 3 bases had no gene match. Germline lookup yields CDR1 SEHNR and CDR2 FQNEAQ (reference sequence). The length of the CDR3 is 16 residues. DNA for the CDR3: TGTGCCAGCAGCTTAGTCGGGACAGGGGACAATCAGCCCCAGCATTTT. Protein product: CASSLVGTGDNQPQHF.

V and J are TRBV24-1 and TRBJ2-2; D is unclear. The V and J ends lost 8 bases and 8 bases respectively, with 11 bases between them. CDR1 KGHDR and CDR2 SFDVKD come from the germline V gene. The CDR3 covers 12 residues. In nucleotides, the CDR3 is TGTGCCACCACCTCCGACTGGGGGGAGCTGTTTTTT. Translation gives CATTSDWGELFF.

The genes are TRBV6-5 and TRBJ2-1; D might be TRBD1 (7 bases). Trimming pared 2 bases from V and 1 base from J, leaving 12 bases between. Germline V gene data show CDR1 as MNHEY and CDR2 as SVGAGI. The CDR3 totals 16 residues. The CDR3 nucleotides read TGTGCCAGCAGTTACCAGGGGGGCACTTCCTACAATGAGCAGTTCTTC. Its protein product is CASSYQGGTSYNEQFF.

The chain joins TRBV28 to TRBJ2-2, with TRBD2 matching over 14 bases. The CDR3 is 17 amino acids. Trimming took 5 bases from V and 9 from J; bases not matched to a gene: 11. Germline loops: CDR1 MDHEN, CDR2 SYDVKM. The CDR3 sequence is CASSPGTSGSLFRELFF. Written as DNA, the CDR3 is TGTGCCAGCAGTCCGGGGACTAGCGGGAGTTTATTCCGGGAGCTGTTTTTT.

The gene calls are TRBV27 and TRBJ2-2; D gene unclear. Per germline, CDR1 MNHEY and CDR2 SMNVEV (reference sequence). There are 13 residues in the CDR3. Trimming took 4 bases from V and 7 from J, leaving 10 bases between them. CDR3 in DNA: TGTGCCAGCAGTTCCAACATGTACGGGGAGCTGTTTTTT. This codes for CASSSNMYGELFF.

This chain uses TRBV30 with TRBJ1-2, with 8 bases matching TRBD1. CDR1 is GTSNPN and CDR2 is SVGIG in the germline V gene (reference sequence). The CDR3 covers 14 residues. With V trimmed by 5 bases and J by 9 bases, 14 bases remained unmatched. The DNA of the CDR3 is TGTGCCTGGGCCCCTCTTCGGTACAGGGGGAGCTACACCTTC. Amino acids: CAWAPLRYRGSYTF.

The chain links TRBV29-1 to TRBJ1-5; 9 bases fit TRBD1. This CDR3 is 13 amino acids long. CDR1 is SQVTM and CDR2 is ANQGSEA in the germline V gene. The ends lost 7 bases at V and 4 bases at J; junction bases unmatched: 5. The chain's CDR3 is CSGDRVYNQPQHF. DNA for the CDR3: TGCAGCGGGGACAGGGTCTATAATCAGCCCCAGCATTTT.

V and J are TRBV19 and TRBJ2-5; 8 nucleotides agree with TRBD1. The CDR3 runs 13 residues. Germline CDR1 LNHDA, CDR2 SQIVND (reference sequence). J gave up 6 bases and V 4 bases, and 4 bases lay outside the gene matches. The CDR3 is CASSKDREKTQYF. The CDR3 nucleotides read TGTGCCAGTAGTAAGGACAGGGAAAAGACCCAGTACTTC.